The clone carrying this TCR beta chain was counted at least ten times. Germline V lookup: CDR1 SGHTA, CDR2 FQGNSA. This CDR3 has 14 amino acids. V dropped 5 bases and J dropped 5 bases, with 10 bases sitting between them. Unique molecular identifiers were built into the TCRbeta library. One entry per CDR3 protein, called by TCRdb with MiXCR from the PCR reads. The sample contains hundreds of thousands of distinct CDR3 sequences, over 15% of which appear only once. The entry originates in a study of T-cell reconstitution after alpha-beta-depleted transplantation in children. Sequences were derived from PBMCs from the stem cell graft donor, sampled from the stem cell graft. The source is a human donor who donated a stem cell graft to a child with acute myeloid leukemia. The chain uses TRBV7-2 and TRBJ1-6; D perhaps matches TRBD1 (5 bases). CDR3 in amino acids: CASSPQGHNSPLHF. The DNA of the CDR3 is TGTGCCAGCAGCCCCCAGGGACATAATTCACCCCTCCACTTT.